Below, 18 T cell receptor beta chains from the same sample are listed, as sequenced in a study of immune evolution from preneoplasia to lung adenocarcinoma. Method: immunoSEQ multiplex PCR; TCRdb's copy keeps in-frame clones and lacks some. The sample lists 9,500 to 10,000 clones; about 80% were seen once. The sequencing sample was made of FFPE minimally invasive lung adenocarcinoma tissue. All receptors derive from a person aged 65 to 85 with lung adenocarcinoma. Some clones in this sample may be carry-over from other donors' samples.

The CDR3 nucleotides read TGTGCCTGGATGTACGGGGATGGAGGTGGCTACACCTTC. As protein: CAWMYGDGGGYTF. This chain connects TRBV30 to TRBJ1-2; no clear D gene. Trimming took off 4 bases at V and 7 bases at J, with 16 bases between the two ends. CDR1 is GTSNPN, CDR2 SVGIG, per germline (reference sequence). This CDR3 is 13 amino acids long.

The chain combines TRBV10-3 with TRBJ2-3, with unresolved D. Germline V CDR1 and CDR2: ENHRY, SYGVKD. Trimming took off 2 bases at V and 4 bases at J, with 10 bases between the two ends. CDR3 length: 14 residues. CDR3 nucleotide sequence: TGTGCCATCAGTGAGCCGGGCTTGTCAGATACGCAGTATTTT. Translated: CAISEPGLSDTQYF.

V is TRBV11-2 and J is TRBJ1-2; no clear D gene. CDR1 is SGHAT and CDR2 is FQNNGV in the germline V gene. The CDR3 length is 13 residues. V lost 2 bases to trimming and J lost 3 bases, with 7 bases between them. CDR3 bases: TGTGCCAGCAGCTTACTGGCGGACTATGGCTACACCTTC. This codes for CASSLLADYGYTF.

The chain links TRBV5-4 to TRBJ2-5; 13 positions match TRBD2. CDR1 and CDR2 from the germline V gene are SGHNT and YYREEE (reference sequence). This CDR3 comprises 15 residues. J was trimmed by 5 bases and V by 4 bases; bases with no gene match: 5. CDR3 amino acids: CASSVTSGGTETQYF. DNA of the CDR3: TGTGCCAGCAGCGTGACTAGCGGGGGGACTGAGACCCAGTACTTC.

The chain employs TRBV30 and TRBJ1-1, with D unclear. Germline V gene lookup returns CDR1 GTSNPN and CDR2 SVGIG (reference sequence). There are 14 residues in the CDR3. Trimming shortened V by 1 base and J by 4 bases, and 13 bases separated the two germline ends. In DNA, the CDR3 is TGTGCCTGGAGTGGAAAGACCTTCAGCACTGAAGCTTTCTTT. It translates to CAWSGKTFSTEAFF.

V is TRBV28 and J is TRBJ2-1, with TRBD2 as a possible D gene (5 bases). Germline V CDR1 and CDR2: MDHEN, SYDVKM. This CDR3 is built from 15 residues. Between the trimmed V and J ends, which lost 7 bases and 3 bases, there was a span of 16 bases. CDR3 nucleotides: TGTGCCAGCATGAGGTTCGGGGAGTACTACAATGAGCAGTTCTTC. Translating it yields CASMRFGEYYNEQFF.

V is TRBV28 and J is TRBJ2-7, with D possibly TRBD1 on 6 matching bases. The V gene's germline CDR1 is MDHEN and CDR2 SYDVKM. This CDR3 comprises 15 residues. Trimming removed 5 bases at V and 3 bases at J, with 17 bases between. CDR3 DNA: TGTGCCAGCAGTCCAACAGGGAAAGGCTACTACGAGCAGTACTTC. Protein sequence: CASSPTGKGYYEQYF. Together with reference TRBV28 and TRBJ2-7, the CDR3 gives the full variable domain: DVKVTQSSRYLVKRTGEKVFLECVQDMDHENMFWYRQDPGLGLRLIYFSYDVKMKEKGDIPEGYSVSREKKERFSLILESASTNQTSMYLCASSPTGKGYYEQYFGPGTRLTVT.

The count of this clone is one. The DNA for the CDR3 is TGTGCCAGCAGTCGGGACAGGGGGCTAAGCACTGAAGCTTTCTTT. Residues: CASSRDRGLSTEAFF. The V call is TRBV5-4, the J call TRBJ1-1, with 12 positions matching TRBD1. The germline V gene has CDR1 SGHNT and CDR2 YYREEE (reference sequence). V lost 5 bases, J lost 4 bases, and 6 bases stayed unmatched. The CDR3 runs to 15 residues.

The chain carries TRBV5-1 and TRBJ2-5; D gene uncertain. Germline V gives CDR1 SGHRS, CDR2 YFSETQ. Trimming left V 4 bases short and J 1 base short, with 8 bases between. The length of the CDR3 is 13 residues. The CDR3 DNA follows: TGCGCCAGCAGCCTGTACTCCCAAGAGACCCAGTACTTC. This codes for CASSLYSQETQYF.

Here the CDR3 reads CASSKWRGEQYF. In nucleotides, the CDR3 is TGTGCCAGCAGCAAATGGCGAGGCGAGCAGTACTTC. The rearrangement links TRBV21-1 to TRBJ2-7; TRBD2, the table's D call, was not compared with the DNA. TRBV21-1 has pseudogene status. CDR3 length: 12 amino acids.

The V gene is TRBV5-8, the J gene TRBJ2-3, with a possible D match to TRBD2 (5 bases). V shed 3 bases and J shed 2 bases, with 7 bases lying between them. The CDR3 is made up of 13 amino acids. Germline CDR1 reads SGHTS; CDR2 reads YDEGEE. The CDR3 reads CASSYRDTDTQYF. DNA for the CDR3: TGTGCCAGCAGCTACCGGGACACAGATACGCAGTATTTT.

This clone was seen just once. The J gene is TRBJ1-4, the V gene TRBV30; D unclear. The CDR3 is made up of 12 amino acids. V was cut by 0 bases and J by 8 bases, with 7 bases left in between. CDR1 GTSNPN and CDR2 SVGIG come from the germline V gene (reference sequence). The CDR3 sequence is CAWSVREEKLFF. The CDR3 region has the DNA TGTGCCTGGAGTGTAAGAGAGGAAAAACTGTTTTTT. Using reference TRBV30 and TRBJ1-4 for the parts outside the CDR3, the full variable domain is SQTIHQWPATLVQPVGSPLSLECTVEGTSNPNLYWYRQAAGRGLQLLFYSVGIGQISSEVPQNLSASRPQDRQFILSSKKLLLSDSGFYLCAWSVREEKLFFGSGTQLSVL.

The V call is TRBV21-1, the J call TRBJ2-1. TRBV21-1 constitutes a pseudogene. The length of the CDR3 is 16 residues. CDR3: CASSKGGDISYNEQFF. The CDR3 nucleotides read TGTGCCAGCAGCAAAGGGGGGGACATCTCCTACAATGAGCAGTTCTTC.

The V call is TRBV5-5, the J call TRBJ2-7; possible D gene TRBD2, 6 bases. Germline loops: CDR1 SGHKS, CDR2 YYEKEE (reference sequence). V was trimmed by 7 bases and J by 2 bases, leaving 13 bases between them. The length of the CDR3 is 13 residues. CDR3 amino acids: CASGSGVAYEQYF. The DNA of the CDR3 is TGTGCCAGCGGATCGGGAGTAGCCTACGAGCAGTACTTC.

V is TRBV28 and J is TRBJ2-7; no clear D. This CDR3 has 12 residues. Trimming left V 2 bases short and J 3 bases short, with 5 bases between. Germline CDR1 and CDR2: MDHEN and SYDVKM. The CDR3 protein is CASSLAGYEQYF. In DNA, the CDR3 is TGTGCCAGCAGTTTAGCCGGCTACGAGCAGTACTTC.

The chain joins TRBV19 to TRBJ1-2; 10 bases match TRBD1. J was trimmed by 4 bases and V by 5 bases; bases with no gene match: 4. CDR3 length: 14 amino acids. CDR1 and CDR2 from the germline V gene are LNHDA and SQIVND (reference sequence). The CDR3 spells CASSGRDRGYGYTF. In DNA form, the CDR3 reads TGTGCCAGTAGTGGACGGGACAGGGGCTATGGCTACACCTTC. The variable domain in full, completed from reference TRBV19 and TRBJ1-2, reads DGGITQSPKYLFRKEGQNVTLSCEQNLNHDAMYWYRQDPGQGLRLIYYSQIVNDFQKGDIAEGYSVSREKKESFPLTVTSAQKNPTAFYLCASSGRDRGYGYTFGSGTRLTVV.

This chain connects TRBV18 to TRBJ1-1, with D hard to call. The CDR3 has 16 residues. V lost 3 bases, J lost 0 bases, and 14 bases lay in between. Germline loops: CDR1 KGHSH, CDR2 LQKENI. The CDR3, as DNA: TGTGCCAGCTCACCTAACCCCCCCCCGATGAACACTGAAGCTTTCTTT. Translating it yields CASSPNPPPMNTEAFF.

The chain joins TRBV6-6 to TRBJ2-7; TRBD1 or TRBD2 may be the D gene (6 bases each). Germline loops: CDR1 MNHNY, CDR2 SVGAGI (reference sequence). V was clipped by 5 bases and J by 4 bases, with 12 bases between them. The CDR3 length is 13 residues. The CDR3 bases are TGTGCCAGCAGTGAGGGGGGCCCATACGAGCAGTACTTC. This encodes CASSEGGPYEQYF.